The source of this T cell receptor (beta chain) is a study of blood T cell repertoires in COVID-19. The V gene lost 0 bases and the J gene lost 7 bases, with 20 bases spanning the gap. The CDR3 loop spans 16 amino acids. CDR1 SGHNT and CDR2 YYREEE come from the germline V gene (reference sequence). Using immunoSEQ multiplex PCR, the repertoire was profiled, and TCRdb retains in-frame clones only, with some absent. Of about 49,000 clones in the sample, about 90% were seen once. The sample consisted of peripheral blood. The sequence was collected from an elderly man with acute or convalescent COVID-19. V is TRBV5-4 and J is TRBJ2-7; D unresolved. In nucleotides, the CDR3 is TGTGCCAGCAGCTTGGGCCTGAAGTCCGCAGCGTATGAGCAGTACTTC. Amino acid sequence: CASSLGLKSAAYEQYF.